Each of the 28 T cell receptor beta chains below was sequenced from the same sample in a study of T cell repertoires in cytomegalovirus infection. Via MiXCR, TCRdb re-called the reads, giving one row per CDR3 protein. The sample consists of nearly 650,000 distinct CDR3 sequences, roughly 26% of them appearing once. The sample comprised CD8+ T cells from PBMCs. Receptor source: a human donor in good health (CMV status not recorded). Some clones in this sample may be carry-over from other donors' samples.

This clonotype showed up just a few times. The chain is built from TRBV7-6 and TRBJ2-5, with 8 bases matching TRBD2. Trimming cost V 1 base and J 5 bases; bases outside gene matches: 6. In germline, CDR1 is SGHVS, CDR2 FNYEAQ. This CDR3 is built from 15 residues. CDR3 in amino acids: CASSLDSGGRETQYF. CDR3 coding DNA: TGTGCCAGCAGCTTAGATTCGGGGGGGAGGGAGACCCAGTACTTC.

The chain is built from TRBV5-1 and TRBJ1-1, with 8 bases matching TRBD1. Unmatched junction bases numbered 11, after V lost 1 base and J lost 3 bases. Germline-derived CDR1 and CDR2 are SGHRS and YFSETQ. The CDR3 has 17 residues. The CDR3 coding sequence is TGCGCCAGCAGCTTGAGGTATTTGGACAGGGAAGACACTGAAGCTTTCTTT. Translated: CASSLRYLDREDTEAFF.

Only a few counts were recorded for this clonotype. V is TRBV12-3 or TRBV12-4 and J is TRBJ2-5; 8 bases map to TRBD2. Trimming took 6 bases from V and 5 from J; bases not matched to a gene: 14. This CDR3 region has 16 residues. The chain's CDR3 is CASRNPEEPSGETQYF. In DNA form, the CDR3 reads TGTGCCAGCAGAAACCCTGAGGAGCCTAGCGGGGAGACCCAGTACTTC.

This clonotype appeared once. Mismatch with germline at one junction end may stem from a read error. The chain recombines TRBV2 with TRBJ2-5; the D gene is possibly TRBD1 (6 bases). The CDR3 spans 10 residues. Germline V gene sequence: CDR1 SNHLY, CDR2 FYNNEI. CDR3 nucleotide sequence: TGTGCCAGCATCCTAGGGGGATCGCACTTC. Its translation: CASILGGSHF.

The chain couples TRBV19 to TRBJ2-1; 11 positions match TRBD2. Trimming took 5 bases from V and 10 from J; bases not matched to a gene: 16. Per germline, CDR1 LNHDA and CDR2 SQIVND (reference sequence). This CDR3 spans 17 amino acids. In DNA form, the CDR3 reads TGTGCCAGTAGTGGGCTAGCGGGGGGCCTGGCCCAATGGGAGCAGTTCTTC. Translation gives CASSGLAGGLAQWEQFF.

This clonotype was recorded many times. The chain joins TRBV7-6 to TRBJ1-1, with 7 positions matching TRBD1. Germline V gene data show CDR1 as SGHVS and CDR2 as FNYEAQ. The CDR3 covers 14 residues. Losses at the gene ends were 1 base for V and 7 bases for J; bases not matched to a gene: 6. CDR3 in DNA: TGTGCCAGCAGCTTAGACTCCGGGACAGTTGAAGCTTTCTTT. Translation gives CASSLDSGTVEAFF.

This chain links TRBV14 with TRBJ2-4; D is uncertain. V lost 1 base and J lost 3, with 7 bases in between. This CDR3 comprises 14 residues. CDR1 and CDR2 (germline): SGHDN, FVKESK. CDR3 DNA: TGTGCCAGCAGCCAAGGAGGTTACAAAAACATTCAGTACTTC. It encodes CASSQGGYKNIQYF.

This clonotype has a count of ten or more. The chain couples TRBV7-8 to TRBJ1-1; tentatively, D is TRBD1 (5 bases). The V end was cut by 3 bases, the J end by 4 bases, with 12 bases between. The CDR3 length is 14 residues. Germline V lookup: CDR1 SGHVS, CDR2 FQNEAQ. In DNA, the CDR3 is TGTGCCAGCAGCTTTGGGCAGGGAATCACTGAAGCTTTCTTT. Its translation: CASSFGQGITEAFF.

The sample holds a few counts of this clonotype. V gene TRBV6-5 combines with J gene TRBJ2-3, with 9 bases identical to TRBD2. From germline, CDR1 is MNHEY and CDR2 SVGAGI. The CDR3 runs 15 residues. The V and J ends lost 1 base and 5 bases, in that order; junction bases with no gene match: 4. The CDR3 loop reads CASSYWRGGGDTQYF. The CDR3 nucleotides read TGTGCCAGCAGTTACTGGCGGGGGGGCGGAGATACGCAGTATTTT.

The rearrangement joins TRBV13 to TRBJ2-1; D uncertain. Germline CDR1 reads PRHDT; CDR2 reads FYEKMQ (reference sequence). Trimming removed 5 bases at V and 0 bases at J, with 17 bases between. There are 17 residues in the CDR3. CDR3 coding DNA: TGTGCCAGCAGCAGTCCAGAGCGAGAAGTCTCCTACAATGAGCAGTTCTTC. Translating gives CASSSPEREVSYNEQFF. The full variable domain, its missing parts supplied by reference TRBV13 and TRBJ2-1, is AAGVIQSPRHLIKEKRETATLKCYPIPRHDTVYWYQQGPGQDPQFLISFYEKMQSDKGSIPDRFSAQQFSDYHSELNMSSLELGDSALYFCASSSPEREVSYNEQFFGPGTRLTVL.

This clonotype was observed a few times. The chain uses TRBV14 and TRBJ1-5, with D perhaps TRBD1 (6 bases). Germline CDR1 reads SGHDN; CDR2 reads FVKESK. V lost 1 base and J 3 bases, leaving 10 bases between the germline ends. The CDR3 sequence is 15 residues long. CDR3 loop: CASSQVDRINQPQHF. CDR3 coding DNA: TGTGCCAGCAGCCAAGTCGACAGGATCAATCAGCCCCAGCATTTT. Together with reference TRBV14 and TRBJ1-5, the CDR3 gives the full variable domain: EAGVTQFPSHSVIEKGQTVTLRCDPISGHDNLYWYRRVMGKEIKFLLHFVKESKQDESGMPNNRFLAERTGGTYSTLKVQPAELEDSGVYFCASSQVDRINQPQHFGDGTRLSIL.

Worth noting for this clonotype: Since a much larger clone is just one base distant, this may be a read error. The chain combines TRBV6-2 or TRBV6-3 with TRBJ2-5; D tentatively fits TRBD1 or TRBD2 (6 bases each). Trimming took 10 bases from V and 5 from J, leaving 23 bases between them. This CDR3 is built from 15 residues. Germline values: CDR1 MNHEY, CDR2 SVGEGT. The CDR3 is CANSRGLRIVETQYF. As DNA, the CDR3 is TGTGCCAACAGCCGGGGGCTAAGAATCGTGGAGACCCAGTACTTC.

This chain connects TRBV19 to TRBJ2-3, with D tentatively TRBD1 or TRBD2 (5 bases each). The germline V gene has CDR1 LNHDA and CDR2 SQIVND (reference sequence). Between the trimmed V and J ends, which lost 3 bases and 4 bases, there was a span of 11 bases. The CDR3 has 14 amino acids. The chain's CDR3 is CASSMEAGPDTQYF. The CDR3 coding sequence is TGTGCCAGTAGTATGGAGGCAGGGCCAGATACGCAGTATTTT.

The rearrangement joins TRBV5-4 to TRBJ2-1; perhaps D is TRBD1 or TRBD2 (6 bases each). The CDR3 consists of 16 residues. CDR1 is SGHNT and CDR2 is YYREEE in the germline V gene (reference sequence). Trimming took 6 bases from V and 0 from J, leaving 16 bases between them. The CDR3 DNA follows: TGTGCCAGCACCATGGGGGCCGGGAGCTCCTACAATGAGCAGTTCTTC. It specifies CASTMGAGSSYNEQFF.

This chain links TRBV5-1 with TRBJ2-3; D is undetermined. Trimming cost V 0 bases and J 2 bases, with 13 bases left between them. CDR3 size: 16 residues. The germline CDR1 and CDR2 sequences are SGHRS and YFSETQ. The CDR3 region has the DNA TGCGCCAGCAGCTTGGCCGAGGAAAGTGCCACAGATACGCAGTATTTT. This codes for CASSLAEESATDTQYF.

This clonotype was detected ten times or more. CDR3 amino acids: CASAVGGGEAFF. The CDR3 DNA reads TGTGCCAGTGCGGTGGGGGGCGGTGAAGCTTTCTTT. The J gene is TRBJ1-1, the V gene TRBV7-6; D possibly corresponds to TRBD1 (6 bases). V was clipped by 9 bases and J by 7 bases, with 15 bases between them. Germline V gives CDR1 SGHVS, CDR2 FNYEAQ. The CDR3 is 12 residues long.

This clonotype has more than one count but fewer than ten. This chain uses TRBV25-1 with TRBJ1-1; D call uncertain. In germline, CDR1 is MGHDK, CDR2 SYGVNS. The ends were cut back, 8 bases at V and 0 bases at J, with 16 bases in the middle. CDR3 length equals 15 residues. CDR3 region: CASAPDGQLNTEAFF. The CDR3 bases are TGTGCCAGCGCCCCTGACGGGCAGCTGAACACTGAAGCTTTCTTT. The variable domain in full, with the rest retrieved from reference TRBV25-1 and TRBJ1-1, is EADIYQTPRYLVIGTGKKITLECSQTMGHDKMYWYQQDPGMELHLIHYSYGVNSTEKGDLSSESTVSRIRTEHFPLTLESARPSHTSQYLCASAPDGQLNTEAFFGQGTRLTVV.

CDR3 DNA: TGCGCCAGCAGCGAACAGGGGAGGTGTGAAAAACTGTTTTTT. It translates to CASSEQGRCEKLFF. This sequence joins TRBV5-1 and TRBJ1-4; TRBD1 agrees at 7 bases. From germline, CDR1 is SGHRS and CDR2 YFSETQ. The CDR3 contains 14 residues. V gave up 4 bases and J gave up 7 bases; unmatched junction bases: 7.

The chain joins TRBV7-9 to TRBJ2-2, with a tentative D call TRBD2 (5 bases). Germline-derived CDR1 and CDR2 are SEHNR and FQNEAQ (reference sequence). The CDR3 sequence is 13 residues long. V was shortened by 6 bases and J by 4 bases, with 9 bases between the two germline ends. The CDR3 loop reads CASRGATTGELFF. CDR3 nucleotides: TGTGCCAGCAGGGGAGCCACCACCGGGGAGCTGTTTTTT.

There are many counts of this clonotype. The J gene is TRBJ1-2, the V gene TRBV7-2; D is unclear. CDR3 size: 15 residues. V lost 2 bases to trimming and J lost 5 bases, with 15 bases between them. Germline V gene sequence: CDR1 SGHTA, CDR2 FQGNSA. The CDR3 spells CASSLKTATYYGYTF. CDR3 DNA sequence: TGTGCCAGCAGCTTAAAAACAGCTACCTATTATGGCTACACCTTC.

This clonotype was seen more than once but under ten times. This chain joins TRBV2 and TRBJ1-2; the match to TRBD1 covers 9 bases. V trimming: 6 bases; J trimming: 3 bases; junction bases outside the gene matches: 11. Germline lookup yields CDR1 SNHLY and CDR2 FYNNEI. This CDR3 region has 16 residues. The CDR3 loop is CASRPGQGSGYYGYTF. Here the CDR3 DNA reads TGTGCCAGCAGACCGGGACAGGGTTCGGGCTACTATGGCTACACCTTC.

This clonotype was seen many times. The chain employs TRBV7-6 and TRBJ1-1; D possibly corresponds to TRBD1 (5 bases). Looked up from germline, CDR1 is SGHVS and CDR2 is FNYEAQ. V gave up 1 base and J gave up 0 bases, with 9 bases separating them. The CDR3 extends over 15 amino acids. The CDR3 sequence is CASSLVPGLNTEAFF. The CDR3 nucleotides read TGTGCCAGCAGCTTAGTCCCAGGGCTGAACACTGAAGCTTTCTTT.

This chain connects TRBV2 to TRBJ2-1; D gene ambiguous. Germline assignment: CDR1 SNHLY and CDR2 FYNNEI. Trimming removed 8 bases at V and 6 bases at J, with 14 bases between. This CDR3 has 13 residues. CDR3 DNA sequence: TGTGCCAGCCCCTGGACCAGCGCCAATGAGCAGTTCTTC. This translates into CASPWTSANEQFF.

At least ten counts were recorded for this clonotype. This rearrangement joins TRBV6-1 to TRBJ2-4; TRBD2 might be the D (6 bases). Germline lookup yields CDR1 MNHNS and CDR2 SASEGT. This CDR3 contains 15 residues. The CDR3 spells CAVYPRELAKNIQYF. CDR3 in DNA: TGTGCAGTCTACCCCCGGGAGTTAGCCAAAAACATTCAGTACTTC.

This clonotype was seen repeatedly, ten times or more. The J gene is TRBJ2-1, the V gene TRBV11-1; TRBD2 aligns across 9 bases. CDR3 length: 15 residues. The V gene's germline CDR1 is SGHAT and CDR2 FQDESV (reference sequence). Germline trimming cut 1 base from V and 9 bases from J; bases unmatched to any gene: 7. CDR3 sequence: CASSLVASGDGEQFF. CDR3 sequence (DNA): TGTGCCAGCAGCTTAGTGGCTAGCGGGGATGGTGAGCAGTTCTTC.

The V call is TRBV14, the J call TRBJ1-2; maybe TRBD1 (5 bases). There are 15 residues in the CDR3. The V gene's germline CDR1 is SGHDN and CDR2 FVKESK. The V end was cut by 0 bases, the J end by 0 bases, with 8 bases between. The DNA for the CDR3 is TGTGCCAGCAGCCAAGATTGGGGGACTAACTATGGCTACACCTTC. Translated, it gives CASSQDWGTNYGYTF. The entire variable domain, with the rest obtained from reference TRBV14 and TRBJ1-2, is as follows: EAGVTQFPSHSVIEKGQTVTLRCDPISGHDNLYWYRRVMGKEIKFLLHFVKESKQDESGMPNNRFLAERTGGTYSTLKVQPAELEDSGVYFCASSQDWGTNYGYTFGSGTRLTVV.

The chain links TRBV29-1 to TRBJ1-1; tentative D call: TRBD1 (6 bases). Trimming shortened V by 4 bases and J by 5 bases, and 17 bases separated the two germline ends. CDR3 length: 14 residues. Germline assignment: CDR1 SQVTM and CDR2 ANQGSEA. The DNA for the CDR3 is TGCAGCGTTGTTTACTTGGGTCAGGGGACTGAAGCTTTCTTT. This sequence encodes CSVVYLGQGTEAFF.

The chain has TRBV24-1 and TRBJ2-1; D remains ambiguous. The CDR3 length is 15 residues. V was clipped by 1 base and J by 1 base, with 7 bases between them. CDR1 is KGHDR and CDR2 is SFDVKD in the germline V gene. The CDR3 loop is CATSDFRRSYNEQFF. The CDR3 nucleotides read TGTGCCACCAGTGATTTTAGGAGATCCTACAATGAGCAGTTCTTC.